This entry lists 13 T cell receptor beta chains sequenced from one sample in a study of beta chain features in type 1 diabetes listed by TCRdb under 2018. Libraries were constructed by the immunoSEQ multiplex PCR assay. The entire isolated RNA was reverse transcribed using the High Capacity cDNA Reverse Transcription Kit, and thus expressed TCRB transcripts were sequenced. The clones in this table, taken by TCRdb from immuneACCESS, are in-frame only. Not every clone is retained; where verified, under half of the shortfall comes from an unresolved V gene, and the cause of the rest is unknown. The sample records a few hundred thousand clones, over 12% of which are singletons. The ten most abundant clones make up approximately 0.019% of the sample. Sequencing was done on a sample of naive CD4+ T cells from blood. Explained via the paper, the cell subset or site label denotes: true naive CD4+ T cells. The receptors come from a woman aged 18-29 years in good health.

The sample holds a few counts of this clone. This CDR3 is CASTLEGRDNEQFF. Written as DNA, the CDR3 is TGTGCCAGCACCCTAGAGGGCAGAGACAATGAGCAGTTCTTC. This chain joins TRBV21-1 and TRBJ2-1; the D call TRBD2 from the table was never checked on the DNA. TRBV21-1 is labeled a pseudogene. The CDR3 is 14 amino acids.

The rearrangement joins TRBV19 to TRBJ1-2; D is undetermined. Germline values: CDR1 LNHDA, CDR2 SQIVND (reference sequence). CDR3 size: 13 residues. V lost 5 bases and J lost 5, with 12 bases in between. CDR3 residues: CASSPINEYGYTF. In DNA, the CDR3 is TGTGCCAGTAGTCCGATAAACGAGTATGGCTACACCTTC.

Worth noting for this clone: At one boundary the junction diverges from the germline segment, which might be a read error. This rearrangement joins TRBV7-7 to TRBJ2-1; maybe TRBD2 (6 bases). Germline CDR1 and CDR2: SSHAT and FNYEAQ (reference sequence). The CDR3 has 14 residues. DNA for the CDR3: TGTGCTAGCAGCCCGGGGACGGGGGTGGATGAGCAGTTCTTC. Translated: CASSPGTGVDEQFF.

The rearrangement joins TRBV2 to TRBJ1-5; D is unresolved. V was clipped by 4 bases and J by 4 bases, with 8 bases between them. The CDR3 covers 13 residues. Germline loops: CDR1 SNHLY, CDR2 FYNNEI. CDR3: CASSVDTNQPQHF. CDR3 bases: TGTGCCAGCAGTGTTGACACTAATCAGCCCCAGCATTTT.

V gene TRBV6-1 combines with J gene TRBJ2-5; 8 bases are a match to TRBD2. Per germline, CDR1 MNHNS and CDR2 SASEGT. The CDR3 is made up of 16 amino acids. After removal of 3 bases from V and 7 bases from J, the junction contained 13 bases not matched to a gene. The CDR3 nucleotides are TGTGCCAGCAGTGACCGACTAGCCGCGAGCGGGGGGACCCAGTACTTC. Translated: CASSDRLAASGGTQYF.

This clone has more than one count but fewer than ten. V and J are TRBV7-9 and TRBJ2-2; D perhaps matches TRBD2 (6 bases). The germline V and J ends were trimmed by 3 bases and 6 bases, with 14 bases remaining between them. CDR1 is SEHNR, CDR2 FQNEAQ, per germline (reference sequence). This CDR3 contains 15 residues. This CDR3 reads CASSFETGVPGELFF. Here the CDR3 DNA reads TGTGCCAGCAGCTTTGAAACGGGAGTGCCCGGGGAGCTGTTTTTT. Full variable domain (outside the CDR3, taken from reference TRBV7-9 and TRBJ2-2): DTGVSQNPRHKITKRGQNVTFRCDPISEHNRLYWYRQTLGQGPEFLTYFQNEAQLEKSRLLSDRFSAERPKGSFSTLEIQRTEQGDSAMYLCASSFETGVPGELFFGEGSRLTVL.

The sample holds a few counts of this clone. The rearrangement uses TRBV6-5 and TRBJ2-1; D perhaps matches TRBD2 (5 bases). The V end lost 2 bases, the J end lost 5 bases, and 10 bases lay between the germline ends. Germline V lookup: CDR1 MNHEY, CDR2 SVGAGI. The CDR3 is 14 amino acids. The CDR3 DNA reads TGTGCCAGCAGTTACCAGCGGAACGACAATGAGCAGTTCTTC. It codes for CASSYQRNDNEQFF.

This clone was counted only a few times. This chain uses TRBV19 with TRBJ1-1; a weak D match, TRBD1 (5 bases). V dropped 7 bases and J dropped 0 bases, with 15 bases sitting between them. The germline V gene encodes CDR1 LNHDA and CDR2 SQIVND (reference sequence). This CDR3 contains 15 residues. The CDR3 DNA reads TGTGCCAGTACGGGTCAGGGAATAATGAACACTGAAGCTTTCTTT. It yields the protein CASTGQGIMNTEAFF.

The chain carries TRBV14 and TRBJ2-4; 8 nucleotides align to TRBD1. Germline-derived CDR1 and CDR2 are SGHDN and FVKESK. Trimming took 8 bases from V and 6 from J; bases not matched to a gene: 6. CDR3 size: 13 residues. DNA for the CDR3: TGTGCCAGCGCCGGACAGGGAGGAAACATTCAGTACTTC. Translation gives CASAGQGGNIQYF.

The CDR3 protein is CASIGQRVQYF. The CDR3 DNA follows: TGTGCCAGCATCGGCCAGCGGGTGCAGTACTTC. The chain links TRBV28 to TRBJ2-7; a possible D gene is TRBD2 (6 bases). CDR3 length equals 11 residues. Trimming removed 7 bases from V and 9 bases from J, with 13 bases in between. CDR1 and CDR2 from the germline V gene are MDHEN and SYDVKM.

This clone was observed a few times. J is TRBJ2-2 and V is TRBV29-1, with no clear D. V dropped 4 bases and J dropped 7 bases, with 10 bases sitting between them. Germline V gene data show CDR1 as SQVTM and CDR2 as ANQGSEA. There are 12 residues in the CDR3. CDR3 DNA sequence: TGCAGCGTTGTTCCTAGAGTCGGGGAGCTGTTTTTT. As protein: CSVVPRVGELFF.

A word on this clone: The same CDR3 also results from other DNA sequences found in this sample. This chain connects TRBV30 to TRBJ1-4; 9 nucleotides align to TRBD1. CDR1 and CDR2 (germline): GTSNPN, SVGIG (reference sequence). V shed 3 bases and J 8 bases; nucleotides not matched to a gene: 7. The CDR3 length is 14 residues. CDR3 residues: CAWSTGGAGEKLFF. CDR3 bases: TGTGCCTGGAGCACAGGGGGCGCAGGGGAAAAACTGTTTTTT.

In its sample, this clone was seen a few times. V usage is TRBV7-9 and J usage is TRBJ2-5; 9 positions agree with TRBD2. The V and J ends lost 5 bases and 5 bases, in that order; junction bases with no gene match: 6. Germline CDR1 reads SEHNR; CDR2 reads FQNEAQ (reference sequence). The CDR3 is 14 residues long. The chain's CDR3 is CASSPLAGMETQYF. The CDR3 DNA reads TGTGCCAGCAGCCCTCTAGCGGGAATGGAGACCCAGTACTTC.